This T cell receptor (beta chain) is from a study of OX40 agonist ivuxolimab in advanced cancers. Study observations and caveats: At 0.1 to 3.0 mg/kg and by week 6, clonal expansion occurred in CD4+ and CD8+ blood T cells.

TCRdb keeps only in-frame clones here, not all; method: immunoSEQ multiplex PCR. The table records around 94,000 clones, around 90% of them present only once. CDR1 is LNHDA and CDR2 is SQIVND in the germline V gene (reference sequence). V gave up 3 bases and J gave up 3 bases, with 12 bases separating them. This CDR3 contains 14 residues. With respect to this clone: Its cognate antigen is unknown.

Specimen: CD4+ or CD8+ T cells sorted from blood, collected in a trial of the OX40 agonist ivuxolimab. This sequence originates from an adult with an advanced solid tumor such as melanoma, head and neck, liver or kidney cancer. This rearrangement joins TRBV19 to TRBJ2-7, with a weak D call TRBD2 (5 bases). The CDR3 is CASSMGLAGYEQYF. CDR3 in DNA: TGTGCCAGTAGTATGGGCTTGGCGGGCTACGAGCAGTACTTC.